The 7 T cell receptor beta chains reported below all come from one sample, sequenced in a study of metastatic and nonmetastatic thyroid tumors. Each patient came to thyroid surgery without any prior treatment (of any kind). MiXCR re-clonotyped the PCR reads for TCRdb. The top ten hold around 25% of the sample, which has about 5,700 clones, more than 30% seen once. The sequenced material came from adjacent normal tissue. Receptors were obtained from a female donor with papillary thyroid cancer or a benign thyroid nodule (not recorded which). Some clones in this sample may be carry-over from other donors' samples.

This clone was counted many times. CDR3 sequence: CASSQGWDRESFEKLFF. The CDR3 nucleotides are TGTGCCAGCAGCCAAGGATGGGACAGGGAATCTTTTGAAAAACTGTTTTTT. This chain joins TRBV3-1 and TRBJ1-4; 9 bases line up with TRBD1. Trimming cost V 1 base and J 7 bases; bases outside gene matches: 10. The CDR3 totals 17 residues. Looked up from germline, CDR1 is LGHDT and CDR2 is YNNKEL (reference sequence).

This chain uses TRBV6-1 with TRBJ1-3; no clear D gene. The germline V gene encodes CDR1 MNHNS and CDR2 SASEGT. The CDR3 totals 14 residues. V lost 6 bases to trimming and J lost 0 bases, with 9 bases between them. Written as DNA, the CDR3 is TGTGCCAGCAGACCCAGTGGCTCTGGAAACACCATATATTTT. It encodes CASRPSGSGNTIYF.

This clone has only a few counts. The chain employs TRBV9 and TRBJ2-7; D gene unclear. The CDR3 is 12 amino acids. Deletions cut 5 bases from V and 7 bases from J, with 13 bases between. Germline CDR1 is SGDLS and CDR2 is YYNGEE. The CDR3 DNA reads TGTGCCAGCAGTGAGGTAGGGTATGAGCAGTACTTC. Its protein is CASSEVGYEQYF.

This clone was seen many times. This chain links TRBV20-1 with TRBJ1-5; D gene ambiguous. Germline V gives CDR1 DFQATT, CDR2 SNEGSKA (reference sequence). CDR3 size: 15 residues. Trimming left V 6 bases short and J 4 bases short, with 19 bases between. The CDR3 nucleotides are TGCAGTGCCCCTGCACGGACGCGGCCAAATCAGCCCCAGCATTTT. Translated: CSAPARTRPNQPQHF.

This clone was observed a handful of times. J is TRBJ1-2 and V is TRBV28; D is undetermined. The V and J ends lost 3 bases and 4 bases respectively, with 18 bases between them. Germline V gene data show CDR1 as MDHEN and CDR2 as SYDVKM. The length of the CDR3 is 16 residues. CDR3 amino acids: CASSLGGMTTIYGYTF. The CDR3 DNA follows: TGTGCCAGCAGTTTGGGCGGGATGACAACGATCTATGGCTACACCTTC.

The CDR3 reads CASSYAGDLNEQYF. In nucleotides, the CDR3 is TGTGCCAGCAGTTATGCGGGGGACCTCAACGAGCAGTACTTC. The chain carries TRBV6-6 and TRBJ2-7; 7 bases match TRBD2. This CDR3 contains 14 residues. Germline CDR1 and CDR2: MNHNY and SVGAGI (reference sequence). The V and J ends lost 3 bases and 5 bases, in that order; junction bases with no gene match: 7.

V and J are TRBV30 and TRBJ1-1; D unclear. Germline V CDR1 and CDR2: GTSNPN, SVGIG (reference sequence). This CDR3 comprises 16 residues. V gave up 1 base and J gave up 0 bases, with 15 bases separating them. This CDR3 is CAWSAPLVRMNTEAFF. CDR3 coding DNA: TGTGCCTGGAGTGCCCCCCTGGTAAGGATGAACACTGAAGCTTTCTTT.